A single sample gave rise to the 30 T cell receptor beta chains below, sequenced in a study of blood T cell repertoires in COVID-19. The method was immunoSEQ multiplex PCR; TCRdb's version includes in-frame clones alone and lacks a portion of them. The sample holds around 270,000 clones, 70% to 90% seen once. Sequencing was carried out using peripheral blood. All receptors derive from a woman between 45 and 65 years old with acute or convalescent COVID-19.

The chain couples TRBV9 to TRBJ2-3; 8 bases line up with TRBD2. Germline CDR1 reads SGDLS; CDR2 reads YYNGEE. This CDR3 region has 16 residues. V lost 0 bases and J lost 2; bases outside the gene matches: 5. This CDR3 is CASSVEGLVDTDTQYF. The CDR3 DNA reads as TGTGCCAGCAGCGTAGAGGGACTAGTAGACACAGATACGCAGTATTTT. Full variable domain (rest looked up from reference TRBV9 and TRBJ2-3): DSGVTQTPKHLITATGQRVTLRCSPRSGDLSVYWYQQSLDQGLQFLIQYYNGEERAKGNILERFSAQQFPDLHSELNLSSLELGDSALYFCASSVEGLVDTDTQYFGPGTRLTVL.

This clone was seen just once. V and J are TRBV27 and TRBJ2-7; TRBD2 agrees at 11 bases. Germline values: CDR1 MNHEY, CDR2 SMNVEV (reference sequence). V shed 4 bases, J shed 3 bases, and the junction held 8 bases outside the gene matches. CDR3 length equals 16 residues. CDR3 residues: CASSSPLAGVRYEQYF. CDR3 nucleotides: TGTGCCAGCAGTTCGCCACTAGCGGGAGTTCGCTACGAGCAGTACTTC.

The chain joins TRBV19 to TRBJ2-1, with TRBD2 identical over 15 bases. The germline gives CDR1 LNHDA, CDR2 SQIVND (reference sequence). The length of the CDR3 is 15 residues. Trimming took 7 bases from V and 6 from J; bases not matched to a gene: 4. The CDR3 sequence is CASTGLAGGPNEQFF. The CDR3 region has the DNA TGTGCCAGTACCGGACTAGCGGGAGGGCCCAATGAGCAGTTCTTC.

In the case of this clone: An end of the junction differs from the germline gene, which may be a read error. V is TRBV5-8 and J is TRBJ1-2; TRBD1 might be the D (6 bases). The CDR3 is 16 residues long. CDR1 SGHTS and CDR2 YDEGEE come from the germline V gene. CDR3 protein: CTSSWLPHRVLAGNTF. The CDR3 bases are TGTACCAGCAGCTGGTTGCCGCACAGGGTTTTGGCCGGTAACACCTTC.

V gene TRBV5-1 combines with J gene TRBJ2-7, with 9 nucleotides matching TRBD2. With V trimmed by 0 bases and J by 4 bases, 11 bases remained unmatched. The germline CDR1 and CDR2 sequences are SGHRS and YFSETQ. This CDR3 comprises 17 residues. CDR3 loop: CASSLAVGLAGSYEQYF. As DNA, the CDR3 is TGCGCCAGCAGCTTGGCCGTGGGGCTAGCGGGATCATACGAGCAGTACTTC.

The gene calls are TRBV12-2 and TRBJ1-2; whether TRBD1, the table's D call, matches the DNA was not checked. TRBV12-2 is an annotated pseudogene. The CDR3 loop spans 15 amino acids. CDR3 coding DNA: TGTGCAAGTCGCTCGCCCCCCGTACACCAATATGGCTACACCTTC. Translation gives CASRSPPVHQYGYTF.

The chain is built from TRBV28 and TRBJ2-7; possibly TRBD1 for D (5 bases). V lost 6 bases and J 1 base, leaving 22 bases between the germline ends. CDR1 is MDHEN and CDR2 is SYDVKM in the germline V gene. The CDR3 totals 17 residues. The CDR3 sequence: CASRPGSYYIKSYEQYF. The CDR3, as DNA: TGTGCCAGCAGGCCAGGGTCGTACTATATTAAATCCTACGAGCAGTACTTC.

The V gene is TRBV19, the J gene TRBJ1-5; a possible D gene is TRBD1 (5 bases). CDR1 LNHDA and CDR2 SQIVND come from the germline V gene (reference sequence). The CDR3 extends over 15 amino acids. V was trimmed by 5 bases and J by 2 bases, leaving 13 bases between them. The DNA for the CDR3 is TGTGCCAGTAGTGATTGGGGGGACGGCAATCAGCCCCAGCATTTT. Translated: CASSDWGDGNQPQHF. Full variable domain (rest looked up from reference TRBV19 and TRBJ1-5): DGGITQSPKYLFRKEGQNVTLSCEQNLNHDAMYWYRQDPGQGLRLIYYSQIVNDFQKGDIAEGYSVSREKKESFPLTVTSAQKNPTAFYLCASSDWGDGNQPQHFGDGTRLSIL.

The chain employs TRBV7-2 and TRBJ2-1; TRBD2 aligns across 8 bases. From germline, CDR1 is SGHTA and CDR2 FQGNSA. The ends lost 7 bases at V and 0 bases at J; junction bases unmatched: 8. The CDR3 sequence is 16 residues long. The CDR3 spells CASIVSSGGSYNEQFF. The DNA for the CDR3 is TGTGCCAGCATCGTCTCCAGCGGGGGCTCCTACAATGAGCAGTTCTTC.

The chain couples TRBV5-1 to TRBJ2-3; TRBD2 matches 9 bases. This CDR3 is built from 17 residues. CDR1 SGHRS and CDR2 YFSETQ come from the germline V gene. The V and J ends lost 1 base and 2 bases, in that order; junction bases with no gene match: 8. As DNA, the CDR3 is TGCGCCAGCAGCTTGCCCTCAGCGGGAGGACCCACAGATACGCAGTATTTT. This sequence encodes CASSLPSAGGPTDTQYF.

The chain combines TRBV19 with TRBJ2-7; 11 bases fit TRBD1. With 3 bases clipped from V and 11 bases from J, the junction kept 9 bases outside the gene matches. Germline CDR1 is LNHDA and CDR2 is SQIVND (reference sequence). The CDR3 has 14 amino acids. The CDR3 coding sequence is TGTGCCAGTAGTATTAAGGACAGGGGGCCTCTAAAGTACTTC. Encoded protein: CASSIKDRGPLKYF.

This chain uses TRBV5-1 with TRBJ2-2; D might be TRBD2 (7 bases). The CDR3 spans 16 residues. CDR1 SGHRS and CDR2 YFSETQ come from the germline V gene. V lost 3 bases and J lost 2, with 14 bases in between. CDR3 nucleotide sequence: TGCGCCAGCAGCTGGGGGGCTAGCGGCAACACCGGGGAGCTGTTTTTT. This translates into CASSWGASGNTGELFF.

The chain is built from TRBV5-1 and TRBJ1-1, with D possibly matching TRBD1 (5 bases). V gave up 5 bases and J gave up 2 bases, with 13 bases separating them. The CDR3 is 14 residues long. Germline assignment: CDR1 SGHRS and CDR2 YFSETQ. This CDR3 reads CASRSQASNTEAFF. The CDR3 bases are TGCGCCAGCAGGTCACAGGCCTCTAACACTGAAGCTTTCTTT.

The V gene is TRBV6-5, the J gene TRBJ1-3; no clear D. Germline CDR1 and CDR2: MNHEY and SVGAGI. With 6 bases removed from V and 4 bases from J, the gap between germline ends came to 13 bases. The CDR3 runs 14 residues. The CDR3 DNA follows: TGTGCCAGCAGCCCCGGTTATCTCGGAAACACCATATATTTT. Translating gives CASSPGYLGNTIYF.

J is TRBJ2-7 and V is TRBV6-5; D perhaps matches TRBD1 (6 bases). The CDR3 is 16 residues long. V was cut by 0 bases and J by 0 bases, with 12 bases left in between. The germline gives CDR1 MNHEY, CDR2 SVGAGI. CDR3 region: CASSYSLRDNSYEQYF. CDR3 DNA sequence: TGTGCCAGCAGTTACTCCCTCCGGGACAACTCCTACGAGCAGTACTTC.

The chain's CDR3 is CSVSKTGNTEAFF. The CDR3 bases are TGCAGCGTTTCCAAGACTGGGAACACTGAAGCTTTCTTT. The chain carries TRBV29-1 and TRBJ1-1; D uncertain. This CDR3 contains 13 residues. Germline lookup yields CDR1 SQVTM and CDR2 ANQGSEA. V gave up 5 bases and J gave up 1 base, with 11 bases separating them.

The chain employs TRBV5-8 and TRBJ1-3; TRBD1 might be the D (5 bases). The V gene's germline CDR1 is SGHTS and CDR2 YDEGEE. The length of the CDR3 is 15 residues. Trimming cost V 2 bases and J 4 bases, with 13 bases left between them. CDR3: CASSFSGTDGNTIYF. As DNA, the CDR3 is TGTGCCAGCAGCTTCTCGGGGACTGACGGAAACACCATATATTTT. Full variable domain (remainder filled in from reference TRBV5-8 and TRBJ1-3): EAGVTQSPTHLIKTRGQQATLRCSPISGHTSVYWYQQALGLGLQFLLWYDEGEERNRGNFPPRFSGRQFPNYSSELNVNALELEDSALYLCASSFSGTDGNTIYFGEGSWLTVV.

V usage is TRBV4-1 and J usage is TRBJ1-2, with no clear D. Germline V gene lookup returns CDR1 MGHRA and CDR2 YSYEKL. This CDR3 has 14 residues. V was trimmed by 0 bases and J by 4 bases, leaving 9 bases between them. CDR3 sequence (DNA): TGCGCCAGCAGCCAAGATATGGGAGCCTATGGCTACACCTTC. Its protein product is CASSQDMGAYGYTF.

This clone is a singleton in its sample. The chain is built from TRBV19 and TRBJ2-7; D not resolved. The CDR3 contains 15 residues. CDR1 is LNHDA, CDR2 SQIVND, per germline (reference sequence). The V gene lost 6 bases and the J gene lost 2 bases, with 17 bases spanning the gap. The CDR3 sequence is CASSLLHGTAYEQYF. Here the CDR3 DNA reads TGTGCCAGTAGCCTTCTCCACGGCACAGCCTACGAGCAGTACTTC. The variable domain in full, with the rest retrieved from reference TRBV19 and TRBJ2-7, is DGGITQSPKYLFRKEGQNVTLSCEQNLNHDAMYWYRQDPGQGLRLIYYSQIVNDFQKGDIAEGYSVSREKKESFPLTVTSAQKNPTAFYLCASSLLHGTAYEQYFGPGTRLTVT.

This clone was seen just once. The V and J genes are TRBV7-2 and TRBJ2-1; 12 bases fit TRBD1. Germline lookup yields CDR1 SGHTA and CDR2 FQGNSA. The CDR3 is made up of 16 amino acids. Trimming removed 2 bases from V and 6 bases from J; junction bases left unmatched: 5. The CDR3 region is CASSLSGTGGFNEQFF. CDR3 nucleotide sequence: TGTGCCAGCAGCTTATCAGGGACAGGGGGCTTCAATGAGCAGTTCTTC.

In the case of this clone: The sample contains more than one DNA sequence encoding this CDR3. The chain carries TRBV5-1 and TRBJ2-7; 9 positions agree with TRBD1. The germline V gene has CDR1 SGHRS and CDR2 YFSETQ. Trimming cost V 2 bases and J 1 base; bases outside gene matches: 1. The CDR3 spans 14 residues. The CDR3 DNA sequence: TGCGCCAGCAGCTTACAGGGGGCATCCTACGAGCAGTACTTC. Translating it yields CASSLQGASYEQYF.

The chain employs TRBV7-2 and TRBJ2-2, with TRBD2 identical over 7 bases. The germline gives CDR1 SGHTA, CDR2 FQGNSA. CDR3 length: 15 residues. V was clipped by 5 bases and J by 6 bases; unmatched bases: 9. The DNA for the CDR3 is TGTGCCAGCAGCCTCGGACTAGTCGATCCCGGGGAGCTGTTTTTT. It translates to CASSLGLVDPGELFF.

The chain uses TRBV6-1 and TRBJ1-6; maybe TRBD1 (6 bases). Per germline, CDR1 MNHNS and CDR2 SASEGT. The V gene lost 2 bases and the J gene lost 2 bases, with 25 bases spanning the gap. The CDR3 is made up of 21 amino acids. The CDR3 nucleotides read TGTGCCAGCAGTGAATTCTTTGTAGATCAGGGGCCGGGGCCCTATAATTCACCCCTCCACTTT. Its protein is CASSEFFVDQGPGPYNSPLHF.

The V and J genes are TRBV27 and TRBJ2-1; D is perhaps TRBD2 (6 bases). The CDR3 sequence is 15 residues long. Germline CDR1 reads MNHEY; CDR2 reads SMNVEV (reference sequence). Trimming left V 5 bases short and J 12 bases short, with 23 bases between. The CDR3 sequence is CASSLTGVGLRMQFF. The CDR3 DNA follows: TGTGCCAGCAGTCTCACGGGGGTAGGCCTAAGAATGCAGTTCTTC.

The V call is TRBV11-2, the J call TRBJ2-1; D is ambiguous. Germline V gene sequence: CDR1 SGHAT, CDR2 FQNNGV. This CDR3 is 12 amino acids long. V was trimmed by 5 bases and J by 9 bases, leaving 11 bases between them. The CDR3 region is CASSPPLGEQFF. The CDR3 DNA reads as TGTGCCAGCAGCCCCCCGCTCGGTGAGCAGTTCTTC.

CDR3 region: CASSFPPGGGSYEQYF. The CDR3 DNA reads TGTGCCAGCAGCTTCCCCCCCGGGGGTGGGTCCTACGAGCAGTACTTC. This chain joins TRBV7-2 and TRBJ2-7; D possibly corresponds to TRBD2 (6 bases). Looked up from germline, CDR1 is SGHTA and CDR2 is FQGNSA. V dropped 3 bases and J dropped 1 base, with 16 bases sitting between them. This CDR3 is built from 16 residues.

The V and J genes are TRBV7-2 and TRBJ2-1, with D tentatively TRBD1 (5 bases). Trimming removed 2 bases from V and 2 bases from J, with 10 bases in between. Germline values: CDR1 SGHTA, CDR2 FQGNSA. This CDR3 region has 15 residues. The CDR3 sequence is CASSLLSGPYNEQFF. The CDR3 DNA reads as TGTGCCAGCAGCTTATTGTCAGGGCCCTACAATGAGCAGTTCTTC.

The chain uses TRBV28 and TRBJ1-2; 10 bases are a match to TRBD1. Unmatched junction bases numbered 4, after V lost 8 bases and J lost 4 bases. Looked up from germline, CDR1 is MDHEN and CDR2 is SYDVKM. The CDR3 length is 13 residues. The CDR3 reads CASEWDRGYGYTF. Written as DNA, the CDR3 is TGTGCCAGCGAGTGGGACAGGGGCTATGGCTACACCTTC.

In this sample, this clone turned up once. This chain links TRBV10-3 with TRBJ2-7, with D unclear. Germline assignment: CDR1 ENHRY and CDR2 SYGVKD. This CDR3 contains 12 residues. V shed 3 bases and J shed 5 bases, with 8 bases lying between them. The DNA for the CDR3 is TGTGCCATCAGTGAAAACTTCGACGAGCAGTACTTC. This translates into CAISENFDEQYF.

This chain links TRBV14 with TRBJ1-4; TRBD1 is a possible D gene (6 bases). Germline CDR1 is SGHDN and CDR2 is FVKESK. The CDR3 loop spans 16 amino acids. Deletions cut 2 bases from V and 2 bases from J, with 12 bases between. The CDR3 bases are TGTGCCAGCAGCCAACTTACAGGGAGCACTAATGAAAAACTGTTTTTT. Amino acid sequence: CASSQLTGSTNEKLFF.